The T cell receptor beta chain under discussion was sequenced for a study of T cell responses to AZD1222 COVID-19 vaccine. Study at large: Second doses were pooled across both intervals (about 4 or about 12 weeks). Study-wide points: It should be noted that donors were predominantly white British and more often female, and clonal diversity was possibly underestimated. Nearly half of spike-specific TCRs reportedly go after variant regions that carry no mutations.

Worth noting for this clone: The target antigen is unknown.

Assay used: immunoSEQ multiplex PCR; TCRdb lists only in-frame clones, some missing. Of about 120,000 clones listed, about 90% are singletons. Trimming stripped 4 bases from V and 4 bases from J, with 10 bases between. The CDR3 contains 13 residues. Germline V gene data show CDR1 as SNHLY and CDR2 as FYNNEI. The chain links TRBV2 to TRBJ1-1; no definite D call. The sequenced sample was peripheral blood, obtained on day 0 of AZD1222 vaccination. The receptor's source is an adult in good health. The CDR3 bases are TGTGCCAGCAGTGTTGCCTGGGGCACTGAAGCTTTCTTT. Translation: CASSVAWGTEAFF.